This T cell receptor beta chain was sequenced during a study of blood T cell repertoires in COVID-19. About the study: Sites across the United States, Italy and Spain contributed samples from acute and convalescent COVID-19. T cells, B-cell-depleted T cells, or PBMCs provided the cDNA or gDNA that served as material.

In the study's own analysis: Reference gene primer amplification in the assay estimated nucleated cell counts. Only in-frame clones appear in the TCRdb table, and some are missing; sequencing was by immunoSEQ multiplex PCR. V and J calls and clone size come straight from that table; D and trimming were deduced from the DNA. Of about 270,000 clones in the sample, around 82% are singletons; the top ten hold roughly 3.1%. The germline gives CDR1 MNHEY, CDR2 SMNVEV (reference sequence). The CDR3 runs 16 residues. Trimming at V came to 7 bases and at J to 7 bases, leaving 12 bases not matched to a gene. Material for sequencing was peripheral blood. The chain carries TRBV27 and TRBJ2-4; 11 bases are shared with TRBD2. The clonotype was recovered from a young woman with acute or convalescent COVID-19. The CDR3 here is CASTPGTSGGGNIQYF. The DNA of the CDR3 is TGTGCCAGCACCCCCGGGACTAGCGGAGGGGGGAACATTCAGTACTTC.